The rows below give T cell receptor beta chains drawn from one sample of a study of blood T cell repertoires in COVID-19. The table came from immunoSEQ multiplex PCR; TCRdb's copy has only in-frame clones and leaves some out. In the table there are 200,000 to 250,000 clones, around four fifths of which are singletons. Sequencing was carried out using peripheral blood. Receptors originate from an elderly woman with COVID-19, enrolled during active disease. The CDR3 runs from the conserved cysteine through the conserved F or W. Fields, in order: V gene, J gene, clone size, D gene, CDR3 DNA, CDR3 protein. The D gene is left open where the match is weak. Clone size is shown for a subset of rows, as once, few, many or a class of expanded clone.

TRBV5-1	TRBJ1-2	NA	NA	TGCGCCAGCAGCCCCAGGCAGGCGGGGGATGGCTACACCTTC	CASSPRQAGDGYTF
TRBV4-1	TRBJ2-7	NA	TRBD2	TGCGCCAGCAGCCAAGCTGAATTAGCGGGGCCTAGCTCCTACGAGCAGTACTTC	CASSQAELAGPSSYEQYF
TRBV6-5	TRBJ2-3	NA	TRBD1	TGTGCCAGCAGCGTGACAGGGGGCCCAGATACGCAGTATTTT	CASSVTGGPDTQYF
TRBV6-2/TRBV6-3	TRBJ1-4	NA	NA	TGTGCCAGCAGTTATGGGCCCAGTTCGACCGTGGGACTGTTTTTT	CASSYGPSSTVGLFF
TRBV3-1/TRBV3-2	TRBJ1-6	NA	TRBD1	TGTGCCAGCAGCCAAGTATCTGGACAGGGTCGTTTACCCCTCCACTTT	CASSQVSGQGRLPLHF
TRBV7-3	TRBJ1-1	NA	NA	TGTGCCAGCAGCGCCACAGGGCGTAGCACTGAAGCTTTCTTT	CASSATGRSTEAFF
TRBV7-9	TRBJ2-6	NA	TRBD1	TGTGCCAGCAGCTCACCCTCGACAGGGGTAAGCTCTGGGGCCAACGTCCTGACTTTC	CASSSPSTGVSSGANVLTF
TRBV2	TRBJ1-4	NA	NA	TGTGCCAGTCGACAGGCTAGAGATGAAAAACTGTTTTTT	CASRQARDEKLFF
TRBV9	TRBJ2-5	NA	TRBD1	TGTGCCAGCAGCCCTATAGGGACAGGGGGCCTCCGGGAGACCCAGTACTTC	CASSPIGTGGLRETQYF
TRBV18	TRBJ2-7	NA	NA	TGTGCCAGCTCACCGAGTTCAGGATCCTACGAGCAGTACTTC	CASSPSSGSYEQYF
TRBV5-1	TRBJ2-7	once	NA	TGCGCCAGCGGTCCGGACACCAGCACCCCCGAGCAGTACTTC	CASGPDTSTPEQYF
TRBV12-5	TRBJ1-5	NA	NA	TGTGCTAGTGCTCCAGGAGGGAATCAGCCCCAGCATTTT	CASAPGGNQPQHF
TRBV10-3	TRBJ1-6	NA	NA	TGTGCCATCAGTGAGGAGGGCCGAGGTTCACCCCTCCACTTT	CAISEEGRGSPLHF
TRBV30	TRBJ1-2	NA	NA	TGTGCCTGGAGAACGGGACATAATGGCTACACCTTC	CAWRTGHNGYTF
TRBV2	TRBJ2-6	NA	TRBD1	TGTGCCAGCCGGGACAGCTGGATCTCTGGGGCCAACGTCCTGACTTTC	CASRDSWISGANVLTF
TRBV2	TRBJ2-2	NA	TRBD1	TGTGCCACCGGGACAGGGGCGAACACCGGGGAGCTGTTTTTT	CATGTGANTGELFF
TRBV9	TRBJ2-7	NA	TRBD2	TGTGCCAGCAGCGTGGCTAGCGGGAGTGTAACCCACGAGCAGTACTTC	CASSVASGSVTHEQYF
TRBV19	TRBJ1-3	NA	NA	TGTGCCTCGACTCCCGACGGCTTCTCTGGAAACACCATATATTTT	CASTPDGFSGNTIYF
TRBV11-2	TRBJ2-5	NA	TRBD1	TGTGCCAGCAGCTTAAGGACAGGGGGGCAAGAGACCCAGTACTTC	CASSLRTGGQETQYF
TRBV3-1/TRBV3-2	TRBJ1-2	few	NA	TGTGCCAGCAGTGATTTGACAGACTCCTATGGCTACACCTTC	CASSDLTDSYGYTF
TRBV7-8	TRBJ1-5	NA	NA	TGTGCCAGCAGCCTGAATGACGGGGGGCTAGATCAGCCCCAGCATTTT	CASSLNDGGLDQPQHF
TRBV21-1	TRBJ2-5	NA	NA	TGTGCCAGCAGCACTCAAAATAGGGACACGTGGTACAGGGGATCAGGAGAGACCCAGTACTTC	CASSTQNRDTWYRGSGETQYF
TRBV7-2	TRBJ1-5	NA	NA	TGTGCCAGCAGCCGTCCCAATCAGCCCCAGCATTTT	CASSRPNQPQHF
TRBV5-6	TRBJ1-2	once	NA	TGTGCCAGCAGCTTGGCGGGGGGATCTGGCTACACCTTC	CASSLAGGSGYTF
TRBV6-5	TRBJ2-7	NA	TRBD1	TGTGCCAGCAAAGGACAGGGGGTATTCTACGAGCAGTACTTC	CASKGQGVFYEQYF
TRBV5-4	TRBJ2-1	NA	NA	TGTGCCAGCAGCCTTAACAATGAGCAGTTCTTC	CASSLNNEQFF
TRBV20-1	TRBJ1-6	few	NA	TGCAGTGCTAGTCTCGGGCGGGGAAATTCACCCCTCCACTTT	CSASLGRGNSPLHF
TRBV20-1	TRBJ2-7	NA	NA	TGCAGTGGGGGGACTCCGGGGGAGCAGTACTTC	CSGGTPGEQYF
TRBV27	TRBJ2-5	NA	TRBD2	TGTGCGACCCGGCGGCTAGCGGCCCAAGAGACCCAGTACTTC	CATRRLAAQETQYF
TRBV7-9	TRBJ1-1	NA	NA	TGTGCCAGCAGCCCAGCGGGACGGAAAGAGACTGAAGCTTTCTTT	CASSPAGRKETEAFF
TRBV30	TRBJ1-2	NA	TRBD1	TGTGCCTGGAAATCGGGGATAGGGGGCCTTTATGGCTACACCTTC	CAWKSGIGGLYGYTF
TRBV7-2	TRBJ2-1	NA	TRBD2	TGTGCCAGCAGCTTAGGGACTAGCCACGAGCAGTTCTTC	CASSLGTSHEQFF
TRBV19	TRBJ1-2	NA	TRBD1	TGTGCCAGTAGTGTCTCAGGGGGCGGAGGATATGGCTACACCTTC	CASSVSGGGGYGYTF
TRBV5-4	TRBJ2-1	NA	NA	TGTGCCAGCAGCCACGTTACTAGATCCCCCAATGAGCAGTTCTTC	CASSHVTRSPNEQFF
TRBV6-6	TRBJ1-6	NA	NA	TGTGCCACCCAATCCATATCAGAGGGTAATTCACCCCTCCACTTT	CATQSISEGNSPLHF
TRBV6-5	TRBJ2-1	NA	NA	TGTGCCAGCAGTTATAGAATCGGCAGGTCGCATGAGCAGTTCTTC	CASSYRIGRSHEQFF
TRBV5-1	TRBJ1-6	NA	TRBD1	TGCGCCAGCAGCTTCGGGCAGGGGGACTCACCCCTCCACTTT	CASSFGQGDSPLHF
TRBV6-5	TRBJ1-3	NA	NA	TGTGCCAGCGAAGAGGGAAACACCATATATTTT	CASEEGNTIYF
TRBV9	TRBJ2-7	NA	TRBD2	TGTGCCAGCAGCGCGGGACTAGCGGGAAAAGGTGCCTACGAGCAGTACTTC	CASSAGLAGKGAYEQYF
TRBV3-1/TRBV3-2	TRBJ1-5	NA	NA	TGTGCCAGCAGCCAGGCGGGCAATCAGCCCCAGCATTTT	CASSQAGNQPQHF
TRBV7-3	TRBJ2-3	NA	NA	TGTGCCAGCAGCTTAACAGGGGTTGATACGCAGTATTTT	CASSLTGVDTQYF
TRBV4-2	TRBJ1-2	NA	NA	TGTGCCAGCAGCCAAGCTTCCTATGGCTACACCTTC	CASSQASYGYTF
TRBV5-6	TRBJ2-2	NA	NA	TGTGCCAGCAGCATCTACGACAGTTTGACCGGGGAGCTGTTTTTT	CASSIYDSLTGELFF
TRBV30	TRBJ2-1	NA	TRBD2	TGTGCCTGGAGCGTAAAGCGGGAGGGCAATGAGCAGTTCTTC	CAWSVKREGNEQFF
TRBV5-1	TRBJ2-3	NA	NA	TGCGCCAGCAGCCCTAACCCGACATCCACAGATACGCAGTATTTT	CASSPNPTSTDTQYF
TRBV6-5	TRBJ2-1	NA	TRBD2	TGTGCCAGCAGTTACCAACTAGCGGGGCGCCACAATGAGCAGTTCTTC	CASSYQLAGRHNEQFF
TRBV7-9	TRBJ1-1	NA	TRBD1	TGTGCCAGCAGCCGAGGGGGTCACAGGGGGAACACTGAAGCTTTCTTT	CASSRGGHRGNTEAFF
TRBV18	TRBJ2-6	NA	NA	TGTGCCAGCTCACCAGGGCAGACTGGGGCCAACGTCCTGACTTTC	CASSPGQTGANVLTF
TRBV3-1/TRBV3-2	TRBJ1-1	NA	NA	TGTGCCAGCAGCCTGGGACAAGCCAACACTGAAGCTTTCTTT	CASSLGQANTEAFF
TRBV27	TRBJ1-1	NA	TRBD1	TGTGCCAGCAGTTTGTCCCGACAGGGCACCCCTGGTTTT	CASSLSRQGTPGF
TRBV10-3	TRBJ1-5	NA	NA	TGTGCCATCAGTGGTGGGGCAGAGAATCAGCCCCAGCATTTT	CAISGGAENQPQHF
TRBV4-1	TRBJ1-2	once	NA	TGCGCCAGCAGCCAACCCGGGACTTTGGGTGGCTACACCTTC	CASSQPGTLGGYTF
TRBV29-1	TRBJ2-1	NA	NA	TGCAGCGTCGAGCGCAGAAATGAGCAGTTCTTC	CSVERRNEQFF
TRBV12-3/TRBV12-4	TRBJ1-1	NA	NA	TGTGCCAGCAGCCAAGAGGTAGGAGAAGCTTTCTTT	CASSQEVGEAFF
TRBV6-1	TRBJ1-2	NA	TRBD1	TGTGCCAGCAGTGTCTCTAAGACGGGACAGGCGCTCCATGGCTACACCTTC	CASSVSKTGQALHGYTF
TRBV9	TRBJ1-2	NA	TRBD1	TGTGCCAGCAGCGTAGAAAAGGGGGCGGTAAGCTACACCTTC	CASSVEKGAVSYTF
TRBV5-6	TRBJ1-1	NA	NA	TGTGCCAGCAAGTTCCGGGGGACTGAAGCTTTCTTT	CASKFRGTEAFF
TRBV12-5	TRBJ1-5	few	NA	TGTGCTAGTGGTTTGGTACGTTCAGGGTCGGGGGATCAGCCCCAGCATTTT	CASGLVRSGSGDQPQHF
TRBV5-4	TRBJ2-3	NA	NA	TGTGCCAGCAGCTTAGCCCCGGGGGAGACAGATACGCAGTATTTT	CASSLAPGETDTQYF
TRBV9	TRBJ2-7	NA	TRBD2	TGTGCCAGCAGCGTAGGAGCGGGAGGGAACGAGCAGTACTTC	CASSVGAGGNEQYF